This section outlines one T cell receptor beta chain sequence together with its context. Its antigen is unidentified. TCRdb re-called the reads through MiXCR, storing one row per CDR3 protein. The sample has about 500,000 distinct CDR3 sequences; roughly a third are singletons. The record originates from a study of T cell repertoires in cytomegalovirus infection. Looking at the study overall: Through public TCR beta signatures, both CMV infection and matching HLA type were indicated.

Germline-derived CDR1 and CDR2 are SGHRS and YFSETQ. The CDR3 consists of 17 residues. V lost 4 bases, J lost 3 bases, and 11 bases stayed unmatched. The material sequenced was cultured PBMCs, taken from culture after CMV antigen stimulation. The rearrangement links TRBV5-1 to TRBJ2-7; the match to TRBD2 covers 12 bases. The sequence came from a human donor in good health (CMV status not recorded). Some clones in this sample may be carry-over from other donors' samples. CDR3: CASSTGGTSGPDYEQYF. The CDR3 nucleotides are TGCGCCAGCAGCACCGGAGGGACTAGCGGGCCGGACTACGAGCAGTACTTC.